Presented here are 3 T cell receptor beta chains from one specimen sequenced in a study of human T cells and chemical hapten exposure. Time point given: pre-sensitization, week 0. Treatment indicated: therapeutic diphenylcyclopropenone sensitization with weekly scalp DPC. TCRdb ran MiXCR on the RACE reads and lists one entry per CDR3 protein. The data hold approximately 370,000 distinct CDR3 sequences, with roughly 6% observed a single time. The sequencing here drew on whole blood, taken in connection with sensitization to the hapten diphenylcyclopropenone (DPC). These receptors were collected from a young woman with alopecia areata. Some clones in this sample may be carry-over from other donors' samples.

The chain combines TRBV4-3 with TRBJ1-3, with D unclear. The V end was cut by 2 bases, the J end by 8 bases, with 13 bases between. The CDR3 covers 14 residues. Looked up from germline, CDR1 is LGHNA and CDR2 is YSLEER. The CDR3 region is CASSQTSDGDTIYF. The CDR3 nucleotides read TGCGCCAGCAGCCAAACAAGTGACGGAGACACCATATATTTT.

The chain links TRBV2 to TRBJ1-3, with no clear D. The V gene's germline CDR1 is SNHLY and CDR2 FYNNEI. Trimming left V 1 base short and J 0 bases short, with 7 bases between. The CDR3 contains 15 residues. The CDR3 loop reads CASSEVWTSGNTIYF. The CDR3 coding sequence is TGTGCCAGCAGTGAAGTCTGGACCTCTGGAAACACCATATATTTT.

This clonotype was observed a few times. The J gene is TRBJ1-6, the V gene TRBV5-1; D is ambiguous. V gave up 7 bases and J gave up 7 bases, with 18 bases separating them. CDR1 and CDR2 from the germline V gene are SGHRS and YFSETQ. The CDR3 extends over 15 amino acids. The CDR3 here is CASRPAYLGNSPLHF. Here the CDR3 DNA reads TGCGCCAGCCGCCCAGCCTACTTAGGGAATTCACCCCTCCACTTT. The full variable domain, in which reference TRBV5-1 and TRBJ1-6 provide the parts outside the CDR3, is KAGVTQTPRYLIKTRGQQVTLSCSPISGHRSVSWYQQTPGQGLQFLFEYFSETQRNKGNFPGRFSGRQFSNSRSEMNVSTLELGDSALYLCASRPAYLGNSPLHFGNGTRLTVT.